This T cell receptor (beta chain) was sequenced during a study of synovial regulatory T cells in juvenile arthritis. The length of the CDR3 is 13 residues. DNA was not recorded. Germline V gene data show CDR1 as GTSNPN and CDR2 as SVGIG (reference sequence). The assay was immunoSEQ multiplex PCR, and TCRdb's table has in-frame clones only and misses some. The repertoire shows 9,500 to 10,000 clones; the top ten hold about 1.7%. Study-level points and caveats: TCR diversity was lower in inflammation-associated blood Treg cells than in other blood Treg cells.

Comment on this clone: Its specificity is not known.

V is TRBV30 and J is TRBJ1-1. The sequence came from a donor aged 2-30 years with juvenile idiopathic arthritis. The sample taken for sequencing was Treg cells from blood. Subset indicated: HLA-DR+ inflammation-associated blood Treg cells. The CDR3 sequence is CAWSVHGNTEAFF.